The 26 T cell receptor beta chains below were found in one sample sequenced in a study of metastatic and nonmetastatic thyroid tumors. Among the patients, none had received any treatment before thyroid surgery. TCRdb recomputed clones from the PCR reads via MiXCR. The data contain about 41,000 clones, roughly 11% of them singletons. Source material: blood. These receptor sequences come from a female donor with papillary thyroid cancer or a benign thyroid nodule (not recorded which). Some clones in this sample may be carry-over from other donors' samples.

The chain carries TRBV16 and TRBJ2-5; D tentatively reads TRBD1 or TRBD2 (6 bases each). The CDR3 has 14 amino acids. V lost 11 bases to trimming and J lost 0 bases, with 16 bases between them. Germline CDR1 is KGHSY and CDR2 is FQNENV. CDR3 protein: CAGLGGRDQETQYF. CDR3 nucleotide sequence: TGTGCCGGGCTCGGGGGCCGTGACCAAGAGACCCAGTACTTC.

The chain links TRBV30 to TRBJ1-1; D unresolved. The CDR3 extends over 11 amino acids. The germline V gene has CDR1 GTSNPN and CDR2 SVGIG (reference sequence). Trimming stripped 3 bases from V and 6 bases from J, with 8 bases between. The CDR3 DNA sequence: TGTGCCTGGAGATCTGTGGCTGAAGCTTTCTTT. Its protein is CAWRSVAEAFF.

This clone was counted many times. The V gene is TRBV4-3, the J gene TRBJ2-1; no clear D gene. V was shortened by 1 base and J by 9 bases, with 7 bases between the two germline ends. CDR3 length equals 12 residues. Germline loops: CDR1 LGHNA, CDR2 YSLEER. This CDR3 is CASSQGGTEQFF. In DNA, the CDR3 is TGCGCCAGCAGCCAAGGAGGCACTGAGCAGTTCTTC.

This clone was recorded many times. CDR3 loop: CAISDGDRVQSGELFF. In nucleotides, the CDR3 is TGTGCCATCAGTGATGGGGACAGGGTACAGTCCGGGGAGCTGTTTTTT. The chain combines TRBV10-3 with TRBJ2-2; 9 nucleotides agree with TRBD1. This CDR3 comprises 16 residues. In germline, CDR1 is ENHRY, CDR2 SYGVKD. V lost 3 bases, J lost 6 bases, and 8 bases stayed unmatched.

This clone showed up many times. The chain carries TRBV19 and TRBJ2-1, with D possibly called TRBD1 or TRBD2 (6 bases each). Between the trimmed V and J ends, which lost 9 bases and 8 bases, there was a span of 20 bases. CDR1 is LNHDA, CDR2 SQIVND, per germline (reference sequence). The CDR3 runs 14 residues. CDR3 protein: CASRGPSGGDEQFF. The CDR3 DNA follows: TGTGCCAGCAGGGGCCCATCCGGGGGAGATGAGCAGTTCTTC.

Many counts were recorded for this clone. The J gene is TRBJ2-1, the V gene TRBV19, with TRBD1 matching 7 bases. Germline trimming cut 3 bases from V and 2 bases from J; bases unmatched to any gene: 4. CDR1 and CDR2 (germline): LNHDA, SQIVND (reference sequence). The CDR3 covers 15 residues. CDR3 sequence: CASSIGQGAYNEQFF. DNA of the CDR3: TGTGCCAGTAGTATTGGTCAGGGGGCCTACAATGAGCAGTTCTTC.

The chain joins TRBV11-2 to TRBJ2-2; 9 positions agree with TRBD1. CDR3 length: 15 amino acids. V lost 5 bases to trimming and J lost 4 bases; unmatched junction nucleotides: 5. Germline V gene lookup returns CDR1 SGHAT and CDR2 FQNNGV. The DNA of the CDR3 is TGTGCCAGCAGCCTACAGGGGGCGGGCACCGGGGAGCTGTTTTTT. It is translated as CASSLQGAGTGELFF.

This clone has ten or more counts. One end of the junction does not line up with germline, which may come from a read error. This rearrangement joins TRBV24-1 to TRBJ2-2; no definite D call. CDR3 length: 15 amino acids. Germline V lookup: CDR1 KGHDR, CDR2 SFDVKD. The CDR3 reads CATSDLLSKTGELFF. The CDR3 DNA follows: TGTGCCACCAGTGATTTACTATCGAAAACCGGGGAGCTGTTTTTT.

This clone has at least ten counts. The CDR3 nucleotides are TGTGCCAGCAGCTTAAAGGGAACGGGGTCCACGCAGTATTTT. Amino acids: CASSLKGTGSTQYF. V usage is TRBV11-2 and J usage is TRBJ2-3; tentative D call: TRBD2 (5 bases). The CDR3 sequence is 14 residues long. V was clipped by 2 bases and J by 9 bases, with 15 bases between them. Looked up from germline, CDR1 is SGHAT and CDR2 is FQNNGV.

This clone was detected ten times or more. The chain links TRBV11-1 to TRBJ2-3; 11 bases fit TRBD2. Per the germline V gene, CDR1 is SGHAT and CDR2 is FQDESV (reference sequence). The CDR3 covers 15 residues. Unmatched junction bases numbered 8, after V lost 9 bases and J lost 3 bases. CDR3: CASSIAGGPTDTQYF. The CDR3 DNA is TGTGCCAGTTCCATAGCGGGAGGGCCGACAGATACGCAGTATTTT.

The chain links TRBV7-2 to TRBJ2-7; tentatively, D is TRBD2 (5 bases). Germline lookup yields CDR1 SGHTA and CDR2 FQGNSA. The CDR3 is made up of 15 amino acids. V dropped 2 bases and J dropped 6 bases, with 17 bases sitting between them. The DNA for the CDR3 is TGTGCCAGCAGCTTATGTTCCAGCGGTTTGGGCGAGCAGTACTTC. Residues: CASSLCSSGLGEQYF.

This clone was seen at least ten times. The chain combines TRBV7-9 with TRBJ1-1; 8 positions agree with TRBD1. Germline trimming cut 6 bases from V and 5 bases from J; bases unmatched to any gene: 5. Per germline, CDR1 SEHNR and CDR2 FQNEAQ (reference sequence). The CDR3 length is 13 residues. The CDR3 region is CASSPTGVTEAFF. CDR3 nucleotide sequence: TGTGCCAGCAGTCCGACAGGGGTGACTGAAGCTTTCTTT.

Ten or more counts support this clone. The chain carries TRBV11-3 and TRBJ2-7, with 11 bases identical to TRBD2. CDR3 length: 15 residues. The germline V gene encodes CDR1 SGHNT and CDR2 YENEEA. With V trimmed by 5 bases and J by 2 bases, 5 bases remained unmatched. CDR3 sequence: CASSPGLADAYEQYF. Here the CDR3 DNA reads TGTGCCAGCAGCCCGGGACTAGCGGACGCCTACGAGCAGTACTTC.

The chain is built from TRBV6-1 and TRBJ2-7, with 9 bases aligning to TRBD2. Germline V CDR1 and CDR2: MNHNS, SASEGT. Trimming at V came to 7 bases and at J to 6 bases, leaving 16 bases not matched to a gene. The CDR3 spans 16 residues. The DNA for the CDR3 is TGTGCCAGCAAGCGGGGGGTGGAGGGGGGGCGTTTCGAGCAGTACTTC. This codes for CASKRGVEGGRFEQYF.

Comments on this clone: A read error is possible here, since a much larger clone lies one base away. The same CDR3 can be traced to other DNA sequences in this sample. The chain joins TRBV18 to TRBJ2-4, with 11 bases fitting TRBD2. This CDR3 spans 13 amino acids. The germline gives CDR1 KGHSH, CDR2 LQKENI. The CDR3 sequence is CASSPTSGDIQYF. Written as DNA, the CDR3 is TGCGCCAGCTCACCGACTAGCGGGGACATTCAGTACTTC.

V usage is TRBV4-2 and J usage is TRBJ2-5, with D tentatively TRBD2 (5 bases). With the DNA end fitting TRBJ2-1 better, the J assignment may be wrong. The CDR3 has 16 amino acids. Looked up from germline, CDR1 is LGHNA and CDR2 is YNFKEQ. CDR3 DNA: TGTGCCAGCAGCCAAGATCAAAGCGGTTATGGTAATGAGCAGTTCTTC. This translates into CASSQDQSGYGNEQFF.

This clone has a count of ten or more. The rearrangement links TRBV5-4 to TRBJ2-2; 14 bases are shared with TRBD2. Germline lookup yields CDR1 SGHNT and CDR2 YYREEE (reference sequence). This CDR3 region has 17 residues. V shed 3 bases and J 7 bases; nucleotides not matched to a gene: 8. The DNA of the CDR3 is TGTGCCAGCAGCTCGTGGACTAGCGGGAGGAGGGTCGGGGAGCTGTTTTTT. This sequence encodes CASSSWTSGRRVGELFF. Drawing the rest from reference TRBV5-4 and TRBJ2-2, the complete variable domain is ETGVTQSPTHLIKTRGQQVTLRCSSQSGHNTVSWYQQALGQGPQFIFQYYREEENGRGNFPPRFSGLQFPNYSSELNVNALELDDSALYLCASSSWTSGRRVGELFFGEGSRLTVL.

This clone was seen many times. The gene calls are TRBV5-1 and TRBJ2-2, with D tentatively TRBD1 (5 bases). The germline V gene encodes CDR1 SGHRS and CDR2 YFSETQ. Trimming cost V 2 bases and J 0 bases, with 8 bases left between them. The length of the CDR3 is 15 residues. The CDR3 nucleotides are TGCGCCAGCAGCTTTACAGGTTCGAACACCGGGGAGCTGTTTTTT. This sequence encodes CASSFTGSNTGELFF.

This clone was counted at least ten times. A much larger clone differs from this one at a single base, so this may be a read error. The chain combines TRBV2 with TRBJ2-2; TRBD1 is a possible D gene (6 bases). CDR1 and CDR2 (germline): SNHLY, FYNNEI. Between the trimmed V and J ends, which lost 8 bases and 6 bases, there was a span of 19 bases. This CDR3 region has 15 residues. CDR3 in amino acids: CASRAQGNLAGELFF. The CDR3 bases are TGTGCCAGCCGTGCACAGGGAAATTTGGCCGGGGAGCTGTTTTTT.

The sample holds many counts of this clone. The chain is built from TRBV9 and TRBJ1-2; D uncertain. CDR1 is SGDLS and CDR2 is YYNGEE in the germline V gene. This CDR3 has 13 residues. V lost 3 bases and J lost 1, with 7 bases in between. CDR3 region: CASSAQDNYGYTF. Here the CDR3 DNA reads TGTGCCAGCAGCGCCCAAGATAACTATGGCTACACCTTC.

This clone was counted ten times or more. The V gene is TRBV4-2, the J gene TRBJ1-2; the D is unclear. Trimming shortened V by 3 bases and J by 4 bases, and 12 bases separated the two germline ends. Germline V gene lookup returns CDR1 LGHNA and CDR2 YNFKEQ. This CDR3 contains 14 residues. The CDR3 loop reads CASSQTLEGYGYTF. Here the CDR3 DNA reads TGTGCCAGCAGCCAGACTCTAGAAGGCTATGGCTACACCTTC.

This clone was seen ten or more times. The CDR3 region has the DNA TGTGCCAGCAGTGGGGCGGGGTTTGAGCAGTACTTC. Translating gives CASSGAGFEQYF. This rearrangement joins TRBV2 to TRBJ2-7; tentatively, D is TRBD2 (6 bases). The CDR3 is 12 amino acids. The germline V gene has CDR1 SNHLY and CDR2 FYNNEI. The V gene lost 4 bases and the J gene lost 7 bases, with 11 bases spanning the gap.

This clone has at least ten counts. V and J are TRBV19 and TRBJ2-1; maybe TRBD1 (6 bases). CDR1 is LNHDA, CDR2 SQIVND, per germline (reference sequence). This CDR3 spans 15 amino acids. Trimming shortened V by 5 bases and J by 4 bases, and 15 bases separated the two germline ends. The CDR3 coding sequence is TGTGCCAGTAGTCCATCCGGGACATCGTACAATGAGCAGTTCTTC. Amino acid sequence: CASSPSGTSYNEQFF.

At least ten counts were recorded for this clone. This sequence joins TRBV12-3 or TRBV12-4 and TRBJ2-7; 7 bases align to TRBD1. The CDR3 consists of 13 residues. The V gene end was trimmed by 3 bases and the J gene end by 6 bases; junction bases not matched to a gene: 5. This CDR3 is CASSFSYRGEQYF. Written as DNA, the CDR3 is TGTGCCAGCAGTTTTTCTTACAGGGGCGAGCAGTACTTC.

This clone was observed at least ten times. The CDR3 sequence: CASSLSQASGDEQFF. CDR3 coding DNA: TGTGCCAGCAGCCTCTCCCAGGCTAGCGGCGATGAGCAGTTCTTC. V usage is TRBV3-1 and J usage is TRBJ2-1; 7 bases are shared with TRBD2. CDR1 is LGHDT and CDR2 is YNNKEL in the germline V gene (reference sequence). This CDR3 comprises 15 residues. Trimming cost V 4 bases and J 8 bases; bases outside gene matches: 11.

This clone appeared many times. The V gene is TRBV10-3, the J gene TRBJ1-4; D possibly corresponds to TRBD1 (5 bases). The ends were cut back, 5 bases at V and 8 bases at J, with 18 bases in the middle. Germline values: CDR1 ENHRY, CDR2 SYGVKD. The CDR3 sequence is 15 residues long. This CDR3 is CAISNSRGGEEKLFF. CDR3 nucleotides: TGTGCCATCAGTAATTCCCGGGGGGGGGAAGAAAAACTGTTTTTT.